The 14 T cell receptor beta chains given below trace back to one sample, sequenced in a study of cytotoxic CD8 clonotypes in ibrutinib-treated CLL (dated by TCRdb to the early 2020s). In the paper's terms, the time point label means: approximately 11 months on ibrutinib. Library preparation was by the immunoSEQ multiplex PCR assay. TCRdb provides this immuneACCESS table in a form limited to in-frame rearrangements. Some clones are lacking; in checked studies, under half of them reflect an unresolved V gene, and why the rest are absent is not known. The sample profile shows some 140,000 clones; 79% of them were found once. More than 10% of the sample comes from the top ten. The material sequenced was PBMCs, taken after 12 months of ibrutinib treatment. All receptors derive from a human donor with chronic lymphocytic leukemia.

Here the CDR3 DNA reads TGTGCCACTAAGGACTCAGCCTACGAGCAGTACTTC. As protein: CATKDSAYEQYF. This chain links TRBV10-3 with TRBJ2-7; TRBD2 is a possible D gene (5 bases). The CDR3 loop spans 12 amino acids. Trimming took off 10 bases at V and 2 bases at J, with 12 bases between the two ends. Germline values: CDR1 ENHRY, CDR2 SYGVKD.

V usage is TRBV19 and J usage is TRBJ2-1; 13 bases are shared with TRBD2. V shed 5 bases, J shed 6 bases, and the junction held 4 bases outside the gene matches. CDR1 LNHDA and CDR2 SQIVND come from the germline V gene (reference sequence). CDR3 size: 15 residues. CDR3 protein: CASSWGLAGLNEQFF. The CDR3, as DNA: TGTGCCAGTAGTTGGGGACTAGCGGGGCTCAATGAGCAGTTCTTC. Filled out from reference TRBV19 and TRBJ2-1, the complete variable domain reads DGGITQSPKYLFRKEGQNVTLSCEQNLNHDAMYWYRQDPGQGLRLIYYSQIVNDFQKGDIAEGYSVSREKKESFPLTVTSAQKNPTAFYLCASSWGLAGLNEQFFGPGTRLTVL.

This clone showed up just a few times. V usage is TRBV19 and J usage is TRBJ1-2; unclear D gene. CDR3 size: 14 residues. V was cut by 3 bases and J by 0 bases, with 8 bases left in between. The germline V gene encodes CDR1 LNHDA and CDR2 SQIVND (reference sequence). DNA for the CDR3: TGTGCCAGTAGTATCGGGAGAGCTAACTATGGCTACACCTTC. It codes for CASSIGRANYGYTF.

The V and J genes are TRBV9 and TRBJ1-5; D not resolved. Trimming stripped 0 bases from V and 7 bases from J, with 17 bases between. Germline CDR1 and CDR2: SGDLS and YYNGEE. This CDR3 region has 16 residues. The DNA for the CDR3 is TGTGCCAGCAGCGTAGGAGAGGGAGCGGGGATCCAGCCCCAGCATTTT. It codes for CASSVGEGAGIQPQHF.

This chain joins TRBV7-6 and TRBJ2-7; D gene unclear. Deletions cut 5 bases from V and 2 bases from J, with 10 bases between. The CDR3 consists of 13 residues. CDR1 and CDR2 (germline): SGHVS, FNYEAQ. The CDR3 loop reads CASSLDRTYEQYF. For the CDR3, the DNA is TGTGCCAGCAGCCTAGACCGGACCTACGAGCAGTACTTC.

This clone has just one count. The CDR3 coding sequence is TGTGCCAGCAGCGTAGGGGGGCACACCGGGGAGCTGTTTTTT. It encodes CASSVGGHTGELFF. This chain joins TRBV9 and TRBJ2-2; D is possibly TRBD1 (6 bases). The CDR3 contains 14 residues. V was cut by 0 bases and J by 3 bases, with 6 bases left in between. Germline lookup yields CDR1 SGDLS and CDR2 YYNGEE.

The V call is TRBV19, the J call TRBJ1-5; 7 positions match TRBD1. Germline V CDR1 and CDR2: LNHDA, SQIVND (reference sequence). J lost 2 bases, V lost 5 bases, and 15 bases had no gene match. CDR3 length: 18 amino acids. CDR3 loop: CASSLRQQGFFGNQPQHF. DNA for the CDR3: TGTGCCAGTAGTTTACGACAACAGGGGTTTTTCGGCAATCAGCCCCAGCATTTT.

The J gene is TRBJ1-5, the V gene TRBV6-6; unclear D gene. Trimming shortened V by 5 bases and J by 6 bases, and 11 bases separated the two germline ends. The CDR3 consists of 13 residues. CDR1 and CDR2 from the germline V gene are MNHNY and SVGAGI (reference sequence). This chain's CDR3 is CASSGSPGQPQHF. The CDR3 DNA sequence: TGTGCCAGCAGTGGATCCCCTGGTCAGCCCCAGCATTTT.

Of note for this clone: With only one base between it and a far larger clone, this is likely a read error. The gene calls are TRBV9 and TRBJ2-3; perhaps TRBD2 as D (5 bases). The CDR3 sequence is 16 residues long. Trimming pared 3 bases from V and 2 bases from J, leaving 16 bases between. The germline V gene encodes CDR1 SGDLS and CDR2 YYNGEE. In DNA form, the CDR3 reads TGTGCCAGCAGCGCTTCCACAACGGGGATCACAGATACGCAGTATTTT. Its translation is CASSASTTGITDTQYF.

V gene TRBV7-2 combines with J gene TRBJ2-1; D remains ambiguous. This CDR3 spans 14 amino acids. Germline V gene sequence: CDR1 SGHTA, CDR2 FQGNSA. V lost 5 bases and J 0 bases, leaving 8 bases between the germline ends. In nucleotides, the CDR3 is TGTGCCAGCAGCCTCTACAGCTCCTACAATGAGCAGTTCTTC. Its protein is CASSLYSSYNEQFF.

The rearrangement links TRBV2 to TRBJ1-4; D gene uncertain. The CDR3 contains 12 residues. The ends were cut back, 2 bases at V and 6 bases at J, with 4 bases in the middle. Per germline, CDR1 SNHLY and CDR2 FYNNEI. The CDR3 protein is CASSEQDEKLFF. The CDR3 DNA is TGTGCCAGCAGTGAACAGGATGAAAAACTGTTTTTT.

This clone was observed a single time. V and J are TRBV29-1 and TRBJ1-1, with D possibly TRBD1 on 5 matching bases. This CDR3 has 16 amino acids. V gave up 0 bases and J gave up 4 bases, with 18 bases separating them. CDR1 is SQVTM and CDR2 is ANQGSEA in the germline V gene. CDR3 in amino acids: CSVEDPGPRGITEAFF. The CDR3 region has the DNA TGCAGCGTTGAAGATCCAGGGCCAAGGGGAATCACTGAAGCTTTCTTT.

This chain links TRBV19 with TRBJ2-1; a weak D match, TRBD2 (5 bases). CDR3 length: 16 residues. Germline loops: CDR1 LNHDA, CDR2 SQIVND (reference sequence). V dropped 1 base and J dropped 4 bases, with 14 bases sitting between them. The CDR3 loop reads CASSIGSGRGYNEQFF. For the CDR3, the DNA is TGTGCCAGTAGTATAGGGAGCGGCCGAGGGTACAATGAGCAGTTCTTC.

This clone was seen only a few times. V is TRBV7-2 and J is TRBJ1-5; D is unclear. The CDR3 consists of 13 residues. V dropped 1 base and J dropped 5 bases, with 6 bases sitting between them. Per germline, CDR1 SGHTA and CDR2 FQGNSA. CDR3 bases: TGTGCCAGCAGCTTAGGGTGGGATCAGCCCCAGCATTTT. Translation: CASSLGWDQPQHF.